The sample holds a few counts of the clone carrying this T cell receptor beta chain. Antigen specificity is unknown. The data originate from a study of T cell repertoires in cytomegalovirus infection. In the study overall: The study used recently identified HLA-C-restricted and well-studied HLA-B-restricted CMV epitopes.

J gave up 0 bases and V 6 bases, and 7 bases lay outside the gene matches. Germline CDR1 is MNHEY and CDR2 is SVGAGI. The CDR3 totals 17 residues. TCRdb analysed the reads with MiXCR anew, one entry per CDR3 protein. The repertoire holds about 150,000 distinct CDR3 sequences, with around 30% as singletons. The sample consisted of CD8+ T cells from cultured PBMCs, taken from culture after CMV antigen stimulation. The TCR was taken from a human donor in good health (CMV status not recorded). Some clones in this sample may be carry-over from other donors' samples. This rearrangement joins TRBV6-5 to TRBJ2-2, with 10 nucleotides matching TRBD2. The CDR3 reads CASSTLGLATNTGELFF. Written as DNA, the CDR3 is TGTGCCAGCAGCACACTGGGACTAGCGACGAACACCGGGGAGCTGTTTTTT.